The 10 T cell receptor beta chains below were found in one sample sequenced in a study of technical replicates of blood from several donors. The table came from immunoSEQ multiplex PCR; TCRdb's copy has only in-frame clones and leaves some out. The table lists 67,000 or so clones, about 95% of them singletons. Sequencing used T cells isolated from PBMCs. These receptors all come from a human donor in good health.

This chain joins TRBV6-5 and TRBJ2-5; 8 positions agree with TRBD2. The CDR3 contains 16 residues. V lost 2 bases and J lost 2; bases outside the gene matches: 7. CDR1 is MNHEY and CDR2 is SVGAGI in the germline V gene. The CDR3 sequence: CASSYPRGAQQETQYF. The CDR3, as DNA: TGTGCCAGCAGTTACCCGCGGGGGGCCCAGCAAGAGACCCAGTACTTC.

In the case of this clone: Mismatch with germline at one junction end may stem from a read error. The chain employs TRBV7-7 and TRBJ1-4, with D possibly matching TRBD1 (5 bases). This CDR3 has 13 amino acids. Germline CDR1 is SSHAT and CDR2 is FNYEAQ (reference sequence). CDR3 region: CASSRGGREKLFF. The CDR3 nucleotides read TGTGCTAGCAGCCGTGGGGGGAGAGAAAAACTGTTTTTT.

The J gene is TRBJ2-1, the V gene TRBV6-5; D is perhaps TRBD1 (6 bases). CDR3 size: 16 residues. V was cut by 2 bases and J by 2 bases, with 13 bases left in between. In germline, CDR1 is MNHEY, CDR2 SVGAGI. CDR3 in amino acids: CASSYVRAGAYNEQFF. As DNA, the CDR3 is TGTGCCAGCAGTTACGTACGGGCAGGGGCCTACAATGAGCAGTTCTTC.

CDR3 coding DNA: TGTGGAGTTGGAGAGACCCAGTACTTC. Its protein is CGVGETQYF. V is TRBV21-1 and J is TRBJ2-5; no DNA check was done on the table's D call, TRBD2. TRBV21-1 is a documented pseudogene. The CDR3 runs 9 residues.

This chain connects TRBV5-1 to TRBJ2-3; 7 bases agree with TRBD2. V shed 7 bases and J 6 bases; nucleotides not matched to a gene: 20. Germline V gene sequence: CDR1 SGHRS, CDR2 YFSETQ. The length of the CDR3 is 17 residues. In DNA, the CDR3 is TGCGCCAGCTTGGCCGCTAGCGGTCAACCCCAGGAGGATACGCAGTATTTT. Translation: CASLAASGQPQEDTQYF. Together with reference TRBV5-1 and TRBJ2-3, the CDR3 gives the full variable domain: KAGVTQTPRYLIKTRGQQVTLSCSPISGHRSVSWYQQTPGQGLQFLFEYFSETQRNKGNFPGRFSGRQFSNSRSEMNVSTLELGDSALYLCASLAASGQPQEDTQYFGPGTRLTVL.

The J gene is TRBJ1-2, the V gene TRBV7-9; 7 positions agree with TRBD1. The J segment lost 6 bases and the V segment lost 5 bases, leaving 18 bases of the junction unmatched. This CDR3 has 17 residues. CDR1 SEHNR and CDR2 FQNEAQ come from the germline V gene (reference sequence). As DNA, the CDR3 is TGTGCCAGCAGCCCACCGGCCGGGTCAGGGGGATTTCATGGCTACACCTTC. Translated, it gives CASSPPAGSGGFHGYTF. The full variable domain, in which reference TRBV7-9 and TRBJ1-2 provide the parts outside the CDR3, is DTGVSQNPRHKITKRGQNVTFRCDPISEHNRLYWYRQTLGQGPEFLTYFQNEAQLEKSRLLSDRFSAERPKGSFSTLEIQRTEQGDSAMYLCASSPPAGSGGFHGYTFGSGTRLTVV.

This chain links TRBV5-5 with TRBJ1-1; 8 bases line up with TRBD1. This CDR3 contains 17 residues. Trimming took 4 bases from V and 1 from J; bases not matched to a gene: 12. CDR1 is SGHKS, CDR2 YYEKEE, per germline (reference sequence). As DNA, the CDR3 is TGTGCCAGCAGCGGATGGGGACAGGTCAAAAGGAACACTGAAGCTTTCTTT. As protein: CASSGWGQVKRNTEAFF.

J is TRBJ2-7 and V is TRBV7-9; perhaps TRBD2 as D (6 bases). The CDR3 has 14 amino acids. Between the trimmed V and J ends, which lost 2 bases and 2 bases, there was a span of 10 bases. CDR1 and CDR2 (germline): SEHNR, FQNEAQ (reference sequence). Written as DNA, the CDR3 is TGTGCCAGCAGCTTACAGGAGGGGCCCTACGAGCAGTACTTC. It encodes CASSLQEGPYEQYF.

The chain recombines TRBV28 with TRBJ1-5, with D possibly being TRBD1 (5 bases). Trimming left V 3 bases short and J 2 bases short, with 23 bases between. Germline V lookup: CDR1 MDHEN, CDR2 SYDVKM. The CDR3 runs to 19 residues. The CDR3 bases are TGTGCCAGCAGTTTCCCCTCGGGGGACGCCGCCGAGGGCAATCAGCCCCAGCATTTT. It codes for CASSFPSGDAAEGNQPQHF.

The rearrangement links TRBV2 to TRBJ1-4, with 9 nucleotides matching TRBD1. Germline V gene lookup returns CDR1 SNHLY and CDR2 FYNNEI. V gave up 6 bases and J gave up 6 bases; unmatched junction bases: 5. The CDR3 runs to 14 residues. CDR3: CASRPTGGDEKLFF. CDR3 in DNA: TGTGCCAGCAGGCCGACAGGGGGGGATGAAAAACTGTTTTTT.